The rows below give T cell receptor beta chains drawn from one sample of a study of blood T cell repertoires in COVID-19. The data were produced by immunoSEQ multiplex PCR, yet TCRdb's version contains in-frame clones alone and is incomplete. The table records around 200,000 clones, around 87% of them present only once. Sequencing was carried out using peripheral blood. The receptors shown here come from a man between 18 and 35 years old with active or convalescent COVID-19. Each CDR3 is given with its conserved first and last residue. D genes are given only for firm matches. Only some rows state a clone size, as once, few, many or a class for expanded clones.

.	.	TRBJ1-5	15	TRBV12-5	TGTGCTAGTGGCGCGGATCCTCCCGGCAATCAGCCCCAGCATTTT	CASGADPPGNQPQHF
TRBD2	once	TRBJ2-3	15	TRBV3-1/TRBV3-2	TGTGCCAGCAGCCTAGGGACTAGCGGGGCAGATACGCAGTATTTT	CASSLGTSGADTQYF
TRBD2	.	TRBJ2-7	16	TRBV7-9	TGTGCCAGCAGCTTAGCGTCGGCTAGCGGGAGCTACGAGCAGTACTTC	CASSLASASGSYEQYF
TRBD2	.	TRBJ2-1	16	TRBV4-1	TGCGCCAGCAGCCCCCTCGGGCGGGAGGGCGGCAATGAGCAGTTCTTC	CASSPLGREGGNEQFF
.	.	TRBJ1-5	12	TRBV7-2	TGTGCCAGCAGCTTAGTGCGTCAGCCCCAGCATTTT	CASSLVRQPQHF
.	.	TRBJ2-2	15	TRBV5-1	TGCGCCAGCAGCCCGGACAACCCGAACACCGGGGAGCTGTTTTTT	CASSPDNPNTGELFF
.	.	TRBJ1-1	16	TRBV9	TGTGCCAGCAGCGTATATAGTCGGAGGCTAGACACTGAAGCTTTCTTT	CASSVYSRRLDTEAFF
.	.	TRBJ1-5	15	TRBV6-2/TRBV6-3	TGTGCCAGCAGTTATAACCGGGTACGAGATCGGCCCCAGCATTTT	CASSYNRVRDRPQHF
.	few	TRBJ1-2	13	TRBV2	TGTGCCAGCAGGAGGGTGTCCGACTATGGCTACACCTTC	CASRRVSDYGYTF
TRBD1	once	TRBJ2-2	16	TRBV5-4	TGTGCCAGCAGCCCAACCGCGCAGGGGGCGATCGGGGAGCTGTTTTTT	CASSPTAQGAIGELFF
TRBD1	.	TRBJ1-5	16	TRBV4-1	TGCGCCAGCAGCCAAGATCGGGGACAGGGTGAACAGCCCCAGCATTTT	CASSQDRGQGEQPQHF
.	.	TRBJ2-5	15	TRBV3-1/TRBV3-2	TGTGCCAGCAGCCGCGCTGGAGTAGACCAAGAGACCCAGTACTTC	CASSRAGVDQETQYF
.	.	TRBJ2-3	14	TRBV5-6	TGTGCCAGCAGCTTGTTTGGCTTTACAGATACGCAGTATTTT	CASSLFGFTDTQYF
TRBD1	.	TRBJ1-4	15	TRBV6-6	TGTGCCAGCAGTTACCAGGGGGCCGCTAATGAAAAACTGTTTTTT	CASSYQGAANEKLFF
.	.	TRBJ1-5	15	TRBV2	TGTGCCAGCAGTAGTACAGCCGTTCTCAATCAGCCCCAGCATTTT	CASSSTAVLNQPQHF
TRBD1	.	TRBJ1-2	14	TRBV2	TGTGCCAGCAGTGTGGCAGGGGGGTTTGTTGGCTACACCTTC	CASSVAGGFVGYTF
.	.	TRBJ1-3	18	TRBV4-1	TGCGCCAGCAGCCTAGACACTCCTCAGGTTCACTCTGGAAACACCATATATTTT	CASSLDTPQVHSGNTIYF
.	.	TRBJ2-1	14	TRBV11-2	TGTGCCAGCAGCCCCCTAGGCCGCGGAAATGAGCAGTTCTTC	CASSPLGRGNEQFF
TRBD1	.	TRBJ1-2	11	TRBV24-1	TGTGCCATCGGGACAGGGGGGGGCTACACCTTC	CAIGTGGGYTF
.	.	TRBJ2-3	17	TRBV5-1	TGCGCCAGCAGCTTGGAGGCCACCCTAGGGGGCACAGATACGCAGTATTTT	CASSLEATLGGTDTQYF
TRBD1	few	TRBJ1-4	20	TRBV3-1/TRBV3-2	TGTGCCAGCAGCCAACCGACCGGGACAGGGGATTGGGAGACTAATGAAAAACTGTTTTTT	CASSQPTGTGDWETNEKLFF
.	.	TRBJ2-5	11	TRBV2	TGTGCCAGCAGTGAGGAGGAGACCCAGTACTTC	CASSEEETQYF
TRBD1	.	TRBJ1-5	18	TRBV30	TGTGCCTGGAGTGTTACCCGGACAGGTGCTTATAGCAATCAGCCCCAGCATTTT	CAWSVTRTGAYSNQPQHF
.	.	TRBJ1-5	14	TRBV2	TGTGCCAGCAGGGACAGCCCCTTAGGAAGGCCCCAGCATTTT	CASRDSPLGRPQHF
TRBD1	once	TRBJ1-1	15	TRBV7-8	TGTGCCAGCAGCCCACAGGGGGCCTTGAACACTGAAGCTTTCTTT	CASSPQGALNTEAFF
TRBD1	.	TRBJ1-6	16	TRBV5-1	TGCGCCAGCAGCTTGCACGCGGGACAGGGAATATCACCCCTCCACTTT	CASSLHAGQGISPLHF
.	.	TRBJ2-1	14	TRBV7-8	TGTGCCAGCAGCTTAGGGACTTCCTACAATGAGCAGTTCTTC	CASSLGTSYNEQFF
TRBD2	.	TRBJ2-2	17	TRBV14	TGTGCCAGCAGCTACCTCTTCGGGAAGGGAGGGGCCGGGGAGCTGTTTTTT	CASSYLFGKGGAGELFF
.	.	TRBJ1-5	15	TRBV19	TGTGCCAGTAGTGTGGCGGGGGAGGACAATCAGCCCCAGCATTTT	CASSVAGEDNQPQHF
.	.	TRBJ1-1	14	TRBV6-5	TGTGCCAGCAGCGACCAGGGAGGGAACACTGAAGCTTTCTTT	CASSDQGGNTEAFF
.	.	TRBJ2-7	14	TRBV29-1	TGCAGCGTCTCGAGGACGACAGACTCCTACGAGCAGTACTTC	CSVSRTTDSYEQYF
.	.	TRBJ1-1	14	TRBV6-5	TGTGCCAGCAGTTCACAGGGAGGGCACACTGAAGCTTTCTTT	CASSSQGGHTEAFF
TRBD1	.	TRBJ1-4	13	TRBV7-9	TGTGCCAGCAGCTCAGTGACAGGGGCAAAACTGTTTTTT	CASSSVTGAKLFF
TRBD2	.	TRBJ2-3	16	TRBV5-1	TGCGCCAGCAGCTTGGGGCTAGCGGCGAGCACAGATACGCAGTATTTT	CASSLGLAASTDTQYF
.	.	TRBJ2-1	16	TRBV10-2	TGCGCCAGCAGAAACCCAACTTTAAACTCCTACAATGAGCAGTTCTTC	CASRNPTLNSYNEQFF
TRBD1	.	TRBJ1-1	13	TRBV3-1/TRBV3-2	TGTGCCAGCAGCATCCCCGGGACAGTCGAAGCTTTCTTT	CASSIPGTVEAFF
.	.	TRBJ2-3	14	TRBV9	TGTGCCAGCAGCGTAGATAGAGAGGCAGATACGCAGTATTTT	CASSVDREADTQYF
.	.	TRBJ1-6	14	TRBV28	TGTGCCAGCCTCGGGCCTCCCGAGGGTTCACCCCTCCACTTT	CASLGPPEGSPLHF
TRBD2	.	TRBJ2-3	17	TRBV6-4	TGTGCCAGCAGTGCGACTAGCGGGGGGAGTAGCACAGATACGCAGTATTTT	CASSATSGGSSTDTQYF
TRBD1	.	TRBJ1-2	15	TRBV24-1	TGCGCCACCAGTGATTCGCGACAGGGAGCCTATGGCTACACCTTC	CATSDSRQGAYGYTF
.	.	TRBJ1-1	15	TRBV5-4	TGTGCCAGCAGCTTTATTTCGGACAGGAACACTGAAGCTTTCTTT	CASSFISDRNTEAFF